This entry lists 15 T cell receptor beta chains sequenced from one sample in a study of T cell repertoires in cytomegalovirus infection. Antigens of these TCRs are unknown. Each CDR3 protein gets one entry after TCRdb re-called the reads with MiXCR. The data show some 590,000 distinct CDR3 sequences, with just under 40% seen just once and about half held by the top ten. The material sequenced was cultured PBMCs, taken from culture after CMV antigen stimulation. The source is a human donor in good health (CMV status not recorded). Some clones in this sample may be carry-over from other donors' samples.

This clonotype was seen a single time. The chain is built from TRBV12-3 or TRBV12-4 and TRBJ1-2; 8 nucleotides match TRBD1. J was trimmed by 3 bases and V by 6 bases; bases with no gene match: 9. This CDR3 has 15 residues. CDR3 loop: CASRRQGARYYGYTF. The DNA for the CDR3 is TGTGCCAGCAGGCGCCAGGGGGCGCGGTACTATGGCTACACCTTC.

The chain carries TRBV6-2 or TRBV6-3 and TRBJ2-7, with 11 bases identical to TRBD2. The germline CDR1 and CDR2 sequences are MNHEY and SVGEGT. The CDR3 is made up of 14 amino acids. V dropped 10 bases and J dropped 0; count of bases not matched to a gene: 5. For the CDR3, the DNA is TGTGCCACCGCGGGACTAGCGGACTCCTACGAGCAGTACTTC. Its protein product is CATAGLADSYEQYF.

The chain has TRBV12-3 or TRBV12-4 and TRBJ2-3; D unclear. The ends were cut back, 3 bases at V and 4 bases at J, with 8 bases in the middle. The CDR3 length is 13 residues. The CDR3, as DNA: TGTGCCAGCAGTTTCACACGTGCAGATACGCAGTATTTT. Encoded protein: CASSFTRADTQYF.

This chain uses TRBV15 with TRBJ1-3; tentative D call: TRBD1 (5 bases). This CDR3 contains 15 residues. Trimming took 3 bases from V and 2 from J, leaving 11 bases between them. Germline CDR1 reads LNHNV; CDR2 reads YYDKDF (reference sequence). The CDR3 spells CATSSVRATGNTIYF. CDR3 DNA: TGTGCCACCAGCAGCGTCAGGGCAACTGGAAACACCATATATTTT. Full variable domain (remainder filled in from reference TRBV15 and TRBJ1-3): DAMVIQNPRYQVTQFGKPVTLSCSQTLNHNVMYWYQQKSSQAPKLLFHYYDKDFNNEADTPDNFQSRRPNTSFCFLDIRSPGLGDTAMYLCATSSVRATGNTIYFGEGSWLTVV.

The table lists this clonotype with a few counts. J is TRBJ2-7 and V is TRBV12-3 or TRBV12-4; D gene ambiguous. The CDR3 is 12 amino acids. Trimming shortened V by 7 bases and J by 1 base, and 8 bases separated the two germline ends. The CDR3 coding sequence is TGTGCCAGCACCGCCGGTTCCTACGAGCAGTACTTC. Amino acids: CASTAGSYEQYF.

The sample holds a few counts of this clonotype. The chain carries TRBV7-2 and TRBJ2-4; D not resolved. Germline V gene data show CDR1 as SGHTA and CDR2 as FQGNSA. The CDR3 is 16 residues long. The V gene lost 0 bases and the J gene lost 1 base, with 10 bases spanning the gap. CDR3 coding DNA: TGTGCCAGCAGCTTAGCGCGTAGCATCGCCAAAAACATTCAGTACTTC. It yields the protein CASSLARSIAKNIQYF.

This sequence joins TRBV7-9 and TRBJ2-5; 8 nucleotides match TRBD2. The V gene end was trimmed by 3 bases and the J gene end by 2 bases; junction bases not matched to a gene: 5. Germline V gene sequence: CDR1 SEHNR, CDR2 FQNEAQ (reference sequence). The CDR3 is 15 amino acids. DNA of the CDR3: TGTGCCAGCAGCTTCGGCGGGGGGACACAAGAGACCCAGTACTTC. Translated: CASSFGGGTQETQYF. Complete variable domain (other parts from reference TRBV7-9 and TRBJ2-5): DTGVSQNPRHKITKRGQNVTFRCDPISEHNRLYWYRQTLGQGPEFLTYFQNEAQLEKSRLLSDRFSAERPKGSFSTLEIQRTEQGDSAMYLCASSFGGGTQETQYFGPGTRLLVL.

The chain uses TRBV2 and TRBJ1-1, with 9 bases identical to TRBD1. Looked up from germline, CDR1 is SNHLY and CDR2 is FYNNEI. V gave up 4 bases and J gave up 1 base; unmatched junction bases: 1. The CDR3 runs 14 residues. The CDR3 region is CASSGTGENTEAFF. The DNA of the CDR3 is TGTGCCAGCAGTGGGACAGGGGAGAACACTGAAGCTTTCTTT.

The V and J genes are TRBV7-8 and TRBJ2-2; the D is unclear. In germline, CDR1 is SGHVS, CDR2 FQNEAQ. The CDR3 is made up of 14 amino acids. The ends were cut back, 1 base at V and 8 bases at J, with 11 bases in the middle. The CDR3 region is CASSLDGSLGELFF. The CDR3 bases are TGTGCCAGCAGCTTAGATGGTTCTTTGGGGGAGCTGTTTTTT.

This clonotype has more than one count but fewer than ten. The chain employs TRBV4-3 and TRBJ1-1; TRBD1 is a possible D gene (6 bases). V dropped 4 bases and J dropped 8 bases, with 14 bases sitting between them. Germline V gene data show CDR1 as LGHNA and CDR2 as YSLEER. CDR3 length: 13 residues. CDR3 nucleotide sequence: TGCGCCAGCAGCCGCAGGGGTATTAAAGAAGCTTTCTTT. The encoded protein is CASSRRGIKEAFF.

This clonotype was seen at least ten times. The chain couples TRBV10-3 to TRBJ2-7; possible D gene TRBD2, 6 bases. CDR1 and CDR2 (germline): ENHRY, SYGVKD. The CDR3 is made up of 14 amino acids. Trimming removed 4 bases at V and 4 bases at J, with 14 bases between. CDR3 amino acids: CAISGTGGRYEQYF. Here the CDR3 DNA reads TGTGCCATCAGTGGAACAGGAGGGAGGTACGAGCAGTACTTC.

This clonotype was seen a few times. This chain links TRBV18 with TRBJ1-1; possible D gene TRBD1, 5 bases. The germline gives CDR1 KGHSH, CDR2 LQKENI. V shed 4 bases and J shed 3 bases, with 21 bases lying between them. CDR3 size: 17 residues. For the CDR3, the DNA is TGTGCCAGCTCACAAAATCAATGGGGGGGTGGAGACACTGAAGCTTTCTTT. Translating it yields CASSQNQWGGGDTEAFF.

The J gene is TRBJ2-2, the V gene TRBV19, with no clear D. CDR3 size: 15 residues. CDR1 LNHDA and CDR2 SQIVND come from the germline V gene (reference sequence). Trimming pared 11 bases from V and 1 base from J, leaving 17 bases between. Here the CDR3 reads CAARSRQQNTGELFF. For the CDR3, the DNA is TGTGCCGCCCGAAGCAGGCAACAGAACACCGGGGAGCTGTTTTTT.

In this sample, this clonotype turned up a few times. The CDR3 coding sequence is TGTGCTAGTGGTTTGGCCCCCGGGACAGCAACCGGGCAGTACTTC. It specifies CASGLAPGTATGQYF. The chain employs TRBV12-5 and TRBJ2-7, with TRBD1 matching 7 bases. Unmatched junction bases numbered 12, after V lost 1 base and J lost 9 bases. The V gene's germline CDR1 is LGHNT and CDR2 FRNRAP. The CDR3 runs to 15 residues.

The V gene is TRBV7-6, the J gene TRBJ1-1, with no clear D. V gave up 3 bases and J gave up 6 bases, with 5 bases separating them. Germline loops: CDR1 SGHVS, CDR2 FNYEAQ. The CDR3 contains 11 residues. The CDR3 coding sequence is TGTGCCAGCAGCTTTATCGCTGAAGCTTTCTTT. Protein sequence: CASSFIAEAFF.